This paragraph covers one TCR beta chain sequence. What it binds is unknown. Vbeta (60) and Jbeta (13) primers were used in the PCR. Generated by immunoSEQ multiplex PCR, the TCRdb table keeps only in-frame clones and is missing some. There are roughly 200,000 clones in the sample; less than 85% occur only once, and 0.63% lies in the top ten. CDR1 and CDR2 (germline): MNHNS, SASEGT. Trimming removed 6 bases at V and 12 bases at J, with 13 bases between. CDR3 length equals 11 residues. This sample was included in a study of cytomegalovirus exposure and HLA in healthy donors. Whole-study results and caveats: A later analysis showed HLA-associated TCR beta chains outstripping equally common others in clonal expansion. Within a later analysis, the majority of CMV-associated TCR beta chains appeared HLA-restricted. Apart from CMV serostatus, no immune exposure information was available.

Sequenced input: PBMCs. The chain is built from TRBV6-1 and TRBJ2-3; D possibly corresponds to TRBD2 (6 bases). The sequence was obtained from a man aged 18 to 35 in good health and CMV-seronegative. Here the CDR3 DNA reads TGTGCCAGCAGGGACTACATACACCAGTATTTT. Translation: CASRDYIHQYF.